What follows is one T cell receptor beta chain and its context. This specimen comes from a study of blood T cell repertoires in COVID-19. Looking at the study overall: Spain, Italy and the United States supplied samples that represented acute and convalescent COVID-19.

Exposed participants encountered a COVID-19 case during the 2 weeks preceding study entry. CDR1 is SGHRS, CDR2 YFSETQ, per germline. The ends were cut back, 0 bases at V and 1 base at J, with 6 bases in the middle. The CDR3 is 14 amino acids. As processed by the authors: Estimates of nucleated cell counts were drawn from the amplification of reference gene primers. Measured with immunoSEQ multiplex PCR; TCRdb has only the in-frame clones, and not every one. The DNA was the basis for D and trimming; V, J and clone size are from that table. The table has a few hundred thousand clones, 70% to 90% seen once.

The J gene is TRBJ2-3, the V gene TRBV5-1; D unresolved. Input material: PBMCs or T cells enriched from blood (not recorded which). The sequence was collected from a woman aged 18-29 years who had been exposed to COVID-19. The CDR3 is CASSLASRTDTQYF. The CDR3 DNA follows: TGCGCCAGCAGCTTGGCCTCTCGCACAGATACGCAGTATTTT.